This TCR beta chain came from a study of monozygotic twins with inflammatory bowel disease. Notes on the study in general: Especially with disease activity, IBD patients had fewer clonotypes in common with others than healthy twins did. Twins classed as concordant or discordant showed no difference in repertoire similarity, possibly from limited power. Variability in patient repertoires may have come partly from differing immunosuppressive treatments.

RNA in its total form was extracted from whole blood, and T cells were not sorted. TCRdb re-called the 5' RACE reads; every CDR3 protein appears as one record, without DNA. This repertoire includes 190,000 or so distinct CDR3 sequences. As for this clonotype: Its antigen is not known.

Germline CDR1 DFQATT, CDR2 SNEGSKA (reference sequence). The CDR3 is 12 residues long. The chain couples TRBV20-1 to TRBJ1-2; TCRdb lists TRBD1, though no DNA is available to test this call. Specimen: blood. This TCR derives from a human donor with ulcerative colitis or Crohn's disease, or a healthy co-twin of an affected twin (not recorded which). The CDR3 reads CSASRDRDGYTF.